The 27 T cell receptor beta chains given below trace back to one sample, sequenced in a study of T-cell memory formation after mild COVID-19. TCRdb reanalysed the 5' RACE reads using MiXCR and keeps one entry per CDR3 protein. The data show roughly 400,000 distinct CDR3 sequences, with 15% to 20% seen just once and about 22% held by the top ten. Sequenced: PBMCs or a T cell subset sorted from them (not recorded which). These receptors originate from a man between 18 and 35 years old who had mild COVID-19 (a few samples of this study predate the infection). Cell type and time point are not known.

In its sample, this clonotype was seen a few times. The chain is built from TRBV10-3 and TRBJ1-5; 9 bases agree with TRBD1. V dropped 7 bases and J dropped 1; count of bases not matched to a gene: 2. Germline V gene lookup returns CDR1 ENHRY and CDR2 SYGVKD. The CDR3 loop spans 14 amino acids. CDR3 amino acids: CAIKGTGSNQPQHF. As DNA, the CDR3 is TGTGCCATCAAGGGGACAGGGAGCAATCAGCCCCAGCATTTT.

This CDR3 is CASSQSLAGSTDTQYF. The DNA of the CDR3 is TGCGCCAGCAGCCAATCTTTAGCGGGGAGCACAGATACGCAGTATTTT. The chain links TRBV4-1 to TRBJ2-3, with 8 bases matching TRBD2. J gave up 0 bases and V 2 bases, and 4 bases lay outside the gene matches. CDR3 length: 16 residues. The germline V gene encodes CDR1 MGHRA and CDR2 YSYEKL.

This chain links TRBV6-2 or TRBV6-3 with TRBJ2-2; D gene unclear. Looked up from germline, CDR1 is MNHEY and CDR2 is SVGEGT. V was pared by 6 bases and J by 7 bases, with 12 bases between. The CDR3 is 13 residues long. The DNA of the CDR3 is TGTGCCAGCAGACCCTCGCACGGCGGGGAGCTGTTTTTT. Protein sequence: CASRPSHGGELFF.

The gene calls are TRBV4-3 and TRBJ2-7, with D perhaps matching TRBD1 (6 bases). The CDR3 runs 17 residues. The germline gives CDR1 LGHNA, CDR2 YSLEER. Trimming shortened V by 2 bases and J by 5 bases, and 22 bases separated the two germline ends. CDR3: CASSQLEQGQSDDEQYV. The CDR3 DNA reads as TGCGCCAGCAGCCAATTAGAGCAGGGGCAATCAGACGACGAGCAGTACGTC.

The chain carries TRBV5-1 and TRBJ1-2; tentatively, D is TRBD1 (6 bases). The length of the CDR3 is 15 residues. CDR1 SGHRS and CDR2 YFSETQ come from the germline V gene. V was shortened by 6 bases and J by 1 base, with 16 bases between the two germline ends. The CDR3 spells CASKAAGDVNYGYTF. The CDR3 DNA is TGCGCCAGCAAGGCCGCAGGGGACGTTAACTATGGCTACACCTTC.

This clonotype was seen a few times. V usage is TRBV4-1 and J usage is TRBJ2-1; unclear D gene. CDR1 and CDR2 from the germline V gene are MGHRA and YSYEKL. The CDR3 consists of 13 residues. Trimming left V 8 bases short and J 9 bases short, with 17 bases between. The CDR3 loop is CASGSSSPREQFF. CDR3 bases: TGCGCCAGCGGCTCTTCCAGTCCCCGTGAGCAGTTCTTC.

This clonotype was detected a few times. V is TRBV2 and J is TRBJ2-7; no firm D call. The CDR3 runs 12 residues. Germline V CDR1 and CDR2: SNHLY, FYNNEI. This CDR3 reads CSSSYIPYEQYV. The CDR3 nucleotides are TGTTCCAGCAGCTATATCCCCTACGAGCAGTACGTC.

This clonotype showed up just a few times. V is TRBV28 and J is TRBJ2-1, with 8 bases aligning to TRBD2. CDR1 and CDR2 from the germline V gene are MDHEN and SYDVKM. This CDR3 is 14 amino acids long. V lost 8 bases and J lost 4; bases outside the gene matches: 7. CDR3 protein: CASRGGQGYNEQFF. In DNA form, the CDR3 reads TGTGCCAGCCGGGGGGGGCAGGGTTACAATGAGCAGTTCTTC.

This clonotype was seen only a few times. The J gene is TRBJ1-1, the V gene TRBV7-3; D remains unclear. The CDR3 sequence is 12 residues long. V shed 11 bases and J shed 6 bases, with 16 bases lying between them. Germline V gives CDR1 SGHTA, CDR2 FQGTGA. CDR3 sequence reads: CAVQVRSAEAFF. DNA for the CDR3: TGTGCCGTGCAGGTGAGGAGTGCTGAAGCTTTCTTT.

This clonotype came up a few times. The rearrangement uses TRBV7-2 and TRBJ1-2, with 8 positions matching TRBD1. This CDR3 region has 13 residues. J lost 7 bases, V lost 4 bases, and 5 bases had no gene match. Germline loops: CDR1 SGHTA, CDR2 FQGNSA. CDR3 DNA: TGTGCCAGCAGCTCGACAGGGGCGGGTGGCTACACCTTC. Encoded protein: CASSSTGAGGYTF.

The rearrangement links TRBV28 to TRBJ2-5; no reliable D call. V was clipped by 6 bases and J by 4 bases, with 15 bases between them. Germline CDR1 and CDR2: MDHEN and SYDVKM. The CDR3 consists of 14 residues. The CDR3 DNA reads TGTGCCAGCAGCCATGGCACCGTCCCAGAGACCCAGTACTTC. Amino acid sequence: CASSHGTVPETQYF.

This clonotype has a handful of counts. This rearrangement joins TRBV3-1 to TRBJ2-1; D gene ambiguous. The ends were cut back, 1 base at V and 10 bases at J, with 14 bases in the middle. Per germline, CDR1 LGHDT and CDR2 YNNKEL (reference sequence). The CDR3 length is 14 residues. The chain's CDR3 is CASSQVSYSREQFF. CDR3 nucleotides: TGTGCCAGCAGCCAAGTTTCGTACAGTCGAGAGCAGTTCTTC.

This chain connects TRBV12-3 or TRBV12-4 to TRBJ2-2, with 11 bases matching TRBD2. The CDR3 runs 16 residues. The ends lost 6 bases at V and 4 bases at J; junction bases unmatched: 7. CDR3 nucleotides: TGTGCCAGCAGACAGACTAGCGGGGCCTTCACCGGGGAGCTGTTTTTT. This sequence encodes CASRQTSGAFTGELFF.

Only a few counts were recorded for this clonotype. This chain connects TRBV3-1 to TRBJ1-5; no clear D. The CDR3 is made up of 12 amino acids. Trimming took 1 base from V and 11 from J, leaving 9 bases between them. In germline, CDR1 is LGHDT, CDR2 YNNKEL (reference sequence). CDR3 residues: CASSQGGGAQHF. The CDR3 nucleotides are TGTGCCAGCAGCCAAGGAGGTGGTGCCCAGCATTTT.

The V and J genes are TRBV5-1 and TRBJ2-1; D unclear. V lost 0 bases, J lost 10 bases, and 14 bases lay in between. The CDR3 has 14 amino acids. CDR1 is SGHRS and CDR2 is YFSETQ in the germline V gene. The CDR3 spells CASSLGVGFKEQFF. The CDR3 DNA is TGCGCCAGCAGCTTGGGGGTGGGATTCAAGGAGCAGTTCTTC.

The chain recombines TRBV7-9 with TRBJ2-5; the match to TRBD2 covers 12 bases. Germline V gives CDR1 SEHNR, CDR2 FQNEAQ (reference sequence). CDR3 length equals 16 residues. V trimming: 4 bases; J trimming: 3 bases; junction bases outside the gene matches: 6. In nucleotides, the CDR3 is TGTGCCAGCAGCTCAGCCTGGACTAGCGGGGAAGAGACCCAGTACTTC. Protein product: CASSSAWTSGEETQYF.

The chain uses TRBV9 and TRBJ1-4, with D possibly matching TRBD1 (6 bases). The CDR3 is made up of 14 amino acids. Germline loops: CDR1 SGDLS, CDR2 YYNGEE. V was cut by 2 bases and J by 5 bases, with 10 bases left in between. The CDR3 region has the DNA TGTGCCAGCAGCGTCCCAGGGACAAATGAAAAACTGTTTTTT. Amino acids: CASSVPGTNEKLFF.

The chain couples TRBV20-1 to TRBJ2-7; the D call may be TRBD1 or TRBD2 (5 bases each). The V and J ends lost 3 bases and 3 bases respectively, with 12 bases between them. Germline values: CDR1 DFQATT, CDR2 SNEGSKA (reference sequence). The CDR3 consists of 13 residues. The CDR3 region is CSASRTGGYEQYF. CDR3 DNA: TGCAGTGCTAGTCGGACTGGGGGCTACGAGCAGTACTTC.

This clonotype was counted between two and nine times. The chain couples TRBV12-3 or TRBV12-4 to TRBJ2-7; D perhaps matches TRBD1 (5 bases). The length of the CDR3 is 16 residues. The germline V and J ends were trimmed by 3 bases and 2 bases, with 17 bases remaining between them. CDR3 protein: CASSLDWGPKAYEQYF. The CDR3 coding sequence is TGTGCCAGCAGTTTGGATTGGGGCCCTAAAGCCTACGAGCAGTACTTC.

This clonotype was counted a few times. The gene calls are TRBV20-1 and TRBJ1-5; the D gene is possibly TRBD1 (5 bases). Deletions cut 6 bases from V and 1 base from J, with 10 bases between. CDR1 is DFQATT and CDR2 is SNEGSKA in the germline V gene (reference sequence). The CDR3 loop spans 13 amino acids. The CDR3, as DNA: TGCAGTGCGGCGGGGGGGAGCAATCAGCCCCAGCATTTT. This gives the protein CSAAGGSNQPQHF.

The CDR3 loop is CASSLTGRGGIQPQHF. The CDR3 DNA reads as TGTGCCAGCAGTTTGACCGGGAGAGGGGGGATTCAGCCCCAGCATTTT. The rearrangement joins TRBV12-3 or TRBV12-4 to TRBJ1-5, with a weak D call TRBD1 (6 bases). This CDR3 contains 16 residues. Trimming pared 3 bases from V and 6 bases from J, leaving 18 bases between.

This chain joins TRBV7-9 and TRBJ2-2; D is unclear. The CDR3 contains 17 residues. The germline V gene has CDR1 SEHNR and CDR2 FQNEAQ (reference sequence). V lost 5 bases to trimming and J lost 6 bases, with 22 bases between them. The DNA for the CDR3 is TGTGCCAGCAGCCCTCGACGATGGTTCGATTTTTCCGGGGAGCTGTTTTTT. It yields the protein CASSPRRWFDFSGELFF.

This clonotype was recorded a few times. J is TRBJ2-3 and V is TRBV4-2, with 8 bases aligning to TRBD2. This CDR3 has 17 residues. CDR1 is LGHNA, CDR2 YNFKEQ, per germline. After removal of 1 base from V and 4 bases from J, the junction contained 10 bases not matched to a gene. CDR3 loop: CASSQVAGPIVADTQYF. DNA for the CDR3: TGTGCCAGCAGCCAAGTAGCGGGACCCATTGTCGCAGATACGCAGTATTTT.

This clonotype was picked up many times. The CDR3 is CASSQGRHTNTEAFF. CDR3 bases: TGCGCCAGCAGCCAAGGGCGACATACGAACACTGAAGCTTTCTTT. The chain joins TRBV4-1 to TRBJ1-1, with D hard to call. The ends were cut back, 1 base at V and 1 base at J, with 10 bases in the middle. CDR1 is MGHRA, CDR2 YSYEKL, per germline. The CDR3 spans 15 residues.

The chain has TRBV20-1 and TRBJ1-2; weak D call: TRBD1 (5 bases). Germline CDR1 is DFQATT and CDR2 is SNEGSKA (reference sequence). Between the trimmed V and J ends, which lost 4 bases and 1 base, there was a span of 10 bases. This CDR3 comprises 13 residues. The CDR3 coding sequence is TGCAGTGCTATCCCGGGGGGTAACTATGGCTACACCTTC. Translation gives CSAIPGGNYGYTF.

In this sample, this clonotype turned up a few times. This rearrangement joins TRBV6-9 to TRBJ1-2; D ambiguous. The CDR3 consists of 16 residues. Per the germline V gene, CDR1 is MNHGY and CDR2 is SVAAGI. The V and J ends lost 6 bases and 1 base respectively, with 18 bases between them. The chain's CDR3 is CASSRFTEIGNYGYTF. In DNA, the CDR3 is TGTGCCAGCAGCCGTTTCACAGAGATTGGTAACTATGGCTACACCTTC.

This clonotype was counted only a few times. The J gene is TRBJ2-3, the V gene TRBV5-1; 7 positions agree with TRBD2. The CDR3 consists of 16 residues. V shed 4 bases and J 6 bases; nucleotides not matched to a gene: 14. Germline V gives CDR1 SGHRS, CDR2 YFSETQ. The CDR3 sequence: CASSQLAGSVVDTQYF. CDR3 coding DNA: TGCGCCAGCAGCCAATTAGCGGGTTCGGTGGTGGATACGCAGTATTTT.